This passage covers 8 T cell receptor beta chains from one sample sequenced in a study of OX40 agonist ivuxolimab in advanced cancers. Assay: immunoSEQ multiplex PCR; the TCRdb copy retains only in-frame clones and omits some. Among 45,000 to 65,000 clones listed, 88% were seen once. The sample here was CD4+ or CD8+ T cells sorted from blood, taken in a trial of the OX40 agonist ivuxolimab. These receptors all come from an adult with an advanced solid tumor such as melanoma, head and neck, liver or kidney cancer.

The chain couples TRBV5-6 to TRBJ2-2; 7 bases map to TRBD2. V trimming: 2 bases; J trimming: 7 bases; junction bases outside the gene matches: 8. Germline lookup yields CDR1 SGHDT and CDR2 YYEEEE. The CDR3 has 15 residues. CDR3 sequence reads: CASSFGGRAFGELFF. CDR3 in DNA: TGTGCCAGCAGCTTCGGGGGGAGGGCCTTCGGGGAGCTGTTTTTT.

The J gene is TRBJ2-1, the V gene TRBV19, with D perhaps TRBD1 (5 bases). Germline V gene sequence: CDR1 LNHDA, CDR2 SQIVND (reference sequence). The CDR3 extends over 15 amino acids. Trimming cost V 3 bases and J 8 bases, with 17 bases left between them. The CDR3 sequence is CASSIGGHRLDEQFF. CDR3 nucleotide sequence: TGTGCCAGTAGTATTGGTGGCCACAGGCTGGATGAGCAGTTCTTC.

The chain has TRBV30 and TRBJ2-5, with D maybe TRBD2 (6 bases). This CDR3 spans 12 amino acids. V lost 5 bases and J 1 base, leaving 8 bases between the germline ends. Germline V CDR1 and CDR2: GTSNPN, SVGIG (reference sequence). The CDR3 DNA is TGTGCCTGGGGACTATTCCAAGAGACCCAGTACTTC. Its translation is CAWGLFQETQYF.

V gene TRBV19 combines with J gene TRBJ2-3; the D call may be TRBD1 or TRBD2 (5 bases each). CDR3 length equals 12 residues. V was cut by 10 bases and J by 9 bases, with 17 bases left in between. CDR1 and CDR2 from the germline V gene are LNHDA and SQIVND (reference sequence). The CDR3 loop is CAIGDGLSTQYF. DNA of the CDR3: TGTGCCATTGGGGACGGACTCTCAACGCAGTATTTT.

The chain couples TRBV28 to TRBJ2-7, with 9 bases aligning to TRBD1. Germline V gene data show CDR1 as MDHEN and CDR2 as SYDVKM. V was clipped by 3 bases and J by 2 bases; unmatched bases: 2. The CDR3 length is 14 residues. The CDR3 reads CASSLTGGPYEQYF. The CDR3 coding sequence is TGTGCCAGCAGTTTGACAGGGGGGCCCTACGAGCAGTACTTC.

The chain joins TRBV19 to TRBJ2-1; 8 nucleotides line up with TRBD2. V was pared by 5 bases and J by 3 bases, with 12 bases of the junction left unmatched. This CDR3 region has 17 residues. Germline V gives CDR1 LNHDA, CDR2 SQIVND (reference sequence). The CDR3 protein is CASSLWFAGGRYNEQFF. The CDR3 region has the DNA TGTGCCAGTAGTCTCTGGTTCGCGGGAGGCCGCTACAATGAGCAGTTCTTC.

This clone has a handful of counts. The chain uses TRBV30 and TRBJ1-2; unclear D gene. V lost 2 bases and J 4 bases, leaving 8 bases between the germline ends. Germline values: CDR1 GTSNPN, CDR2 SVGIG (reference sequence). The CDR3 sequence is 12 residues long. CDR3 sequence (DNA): TGTGCCTGGAGTTCCCCGGCCTATGGCTACACCTTC. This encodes CAWSSPAYGYTF.

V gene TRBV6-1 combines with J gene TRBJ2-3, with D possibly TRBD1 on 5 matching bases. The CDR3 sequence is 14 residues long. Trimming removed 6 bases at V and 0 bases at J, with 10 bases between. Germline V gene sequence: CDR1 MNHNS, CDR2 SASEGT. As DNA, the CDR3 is TGTGCCAGCAGCCGGACACCAAGCACAGATACGCAGTATTTT. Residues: CASSRTPSTDTQYF.